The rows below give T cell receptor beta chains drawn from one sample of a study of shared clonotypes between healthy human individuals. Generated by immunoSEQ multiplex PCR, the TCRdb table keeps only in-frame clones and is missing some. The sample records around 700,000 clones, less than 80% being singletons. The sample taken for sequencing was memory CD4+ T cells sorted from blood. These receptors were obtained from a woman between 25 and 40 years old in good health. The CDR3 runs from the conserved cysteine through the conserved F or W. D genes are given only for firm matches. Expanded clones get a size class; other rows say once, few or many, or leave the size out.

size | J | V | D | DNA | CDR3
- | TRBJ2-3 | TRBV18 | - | TGTGCCAGCTCAACCTCACTAGCCGGAAACACAGATACGCAGTATTTT | CASSTSLAGNTDTQYF
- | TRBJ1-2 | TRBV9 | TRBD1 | TGTGCCAGCAGCGTAGCGGGACAGGGTTATGGTGGCTACACCTTC | CASSVAGQGYGGYTF
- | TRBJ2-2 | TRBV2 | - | TGTGCCAGCAGTGAACAGAACACCGGGGAGCTGTTTTTT | CASSEQNTGELFF
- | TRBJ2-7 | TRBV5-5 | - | TGTGCCAGCAGCTTGGGCCTAACTAGCTCCAACGAGCAGTACTTC | CASSLGLTSSNEQYF
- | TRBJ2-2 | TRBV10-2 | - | TGCGCCAGCAGTGACTCGGCTAGAACCGGGGAGCTGTTTTTT | CASSDSARTGELFF
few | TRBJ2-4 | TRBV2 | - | TGTGCCAGCAGTGAAGAATACTTGTCTGCCAAAAACATTCAGTACTTC | CASSEEYLSAKNIQYF
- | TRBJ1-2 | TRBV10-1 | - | TGCGCCAGCAGTGACTCCGGACAGCCTAACTATGGCTACACCTTC | CASSDSGQPNYGYTF
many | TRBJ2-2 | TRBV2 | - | TGTGCCAGCAGTGAAGGAGCAGGCCCGAACACCGGGGAGCTGTTTTTT | CASSEGAGPNTGELFF
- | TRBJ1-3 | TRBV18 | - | TGTGCCAGCTCACCGCAATCTGGAAACACCATATATTTT | CASSPQSGNTIYF
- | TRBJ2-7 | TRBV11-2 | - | TGTGCCAGCCTAAATCGTGGGGGAATCCACGAGCAGTACTTC | CASLNRGGIHEQYF